This is a list of T cell receptor beta chains from one sample in a study of T-cell memory formation after mild COVID-19. TCRdb fed the 5' RACE reads into MiXCR, producing one record per CDR3 protein. In the table there are about 620,000 distinct CDR3 sequences, more than 15% of which are singletons. Sequences were obtained from PBMCs or a T cell subset sorted from them (not recorded which). These receptors were taken from an adult woman who had mild COVID-19 (a few samples of this study predate the infection). Cell type and time point are not known. Both conserved end residues are trimmed from each CDR3.

CDR3 protein,V gene
ASSEGSGGAETQY,TRBV2
ASSFIPRNTEAF,TRBV7-2
ATSRAGTGAKNIQY,TRBV15
ASSLNRVLTGELF,TRBV5-4
ASSPTTHAEQY,TRBV27
ASSLEAYSPLH,TRBV6-2/TRBV6-3
ASSSPRGYSGRYEQY,TRBV27
ASSLASRAGNEQY,TRBV7-2
AWSVQGGNEQF,TRBV30
ASSLSGPDMNTEAF,TRBV6-1
ASSFRNSGTGNVLT,TRBV12-3/TRBV12-4
ASSPQLQGRITEAF,TRBV6-2/TRBV6-3
ATQADATYPNYEQY,TRBV19
ASSQLAGTHEQY,TRBV7-9
ASSYSASGSSYEQY,TRBV6-2/TRBV6-3
AGGLNEEKLF,TRBV7-9
ASSSQGAIYTEAF,TRBV7-2
ASSIRPGVSQTQY,TRBV7-8
SARGGGPYT,TRBV20-1
SARDQETSGGADTQY,TRBV20-1
ASTQDVMNTEAF,TRBV7-9
ASSWGGSGGYEQY,TRBV5-1